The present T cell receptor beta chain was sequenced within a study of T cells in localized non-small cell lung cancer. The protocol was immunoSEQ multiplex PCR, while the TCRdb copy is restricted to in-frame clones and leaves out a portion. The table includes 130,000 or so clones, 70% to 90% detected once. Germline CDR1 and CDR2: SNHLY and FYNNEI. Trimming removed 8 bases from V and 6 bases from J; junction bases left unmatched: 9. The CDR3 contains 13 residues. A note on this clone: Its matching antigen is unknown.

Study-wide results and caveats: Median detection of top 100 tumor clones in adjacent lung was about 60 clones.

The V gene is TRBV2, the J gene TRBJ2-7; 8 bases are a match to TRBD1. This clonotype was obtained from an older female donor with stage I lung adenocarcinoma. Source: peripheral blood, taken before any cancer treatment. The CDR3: CASEGQEELEQYF. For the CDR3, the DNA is TGTGCCAGCGAGGGACAGGAGGAGCTCGAGCAGTACTTC.